The 5 T cell receptor beta chains below come from one sample, sequenced in a study of CD8+ T cells in alopecia areata. Treatment: oral pan-JAK inhibitor, 5-10 mg twice daily. Extraction and reverse transcription of RNA yielded cDNA as the sequencing template. Sequenced by immunoSEQ multiplex PCR; TCRdb stores in-frame clones only, minus some. The sample yields roughly 200,000 clones, roughly 61% seen once. The sample consisted of CD8+ T cells sorted from blood, taken at week 24, from a patient treated with tofacitinib. These receptors were taken from a human donor with alopecia areata.

In this sample, this clone turned up once. The CDR3 loop reads CASSDGAQYF. CDR3 sequence (DNA): TGCGCCAGCAGCGATGGGGCGCAGTATTTT. J is TRBJ2-3 and V is TRBV5-1; D unclear. The CDR3 totals 10 residues. Germline CDR1 SGHRS, CDR2 YFSETQ. Trimming took off 4 bases at V and 10 bases at J, with 7 bases between the two ends.

Only one count was recorded for this clone. V is TRBV2 and J is TRBJ1-5; TRBD1 might be the D (6 bases). The CDR3 totals 15 residues. Germline V gives CDR1 SNHLY, CDR2 FYNNEI. With 6 bases removed from V and 6 bases from J, the gap between germline ends came to 18 bases. CDR3: CASREGHPSVQPQHF. For the CDR3, the DNA is TGTGCCAGCAGAGAGGGACACCCTTCGGTTCAGCCCCAGCATTTT.

This clone has more than one count but fewer than ten. The J gene is TRBJ1-1, the V gene TRBV5-1; TRBD1 aligns across 7 bases. J was trimmed by 4 bases and V by 4 bases; bases with no gene match: 10. Germline V CDR1 and CDR2: SGHRS, YFSETQ. The CDR3 spans 15 residues. Written as DNA, the CDR3 is TGCGCCAGCAGCCGGGACAGCGTCGATCTCACTGAAGCTTTCTTT. Its protein is CASSRDSVDLTEAFF.

The chain joins TRBV27 to TRBJ2-2; no clear D. Germline V lookup: CDR1 MNHEY, CDR2 SMNVEV (reference sequence). Deletions cut 3 bases from V and 1 base from J, with 6 bases between. The CDR3 is 14 amino acids. CDR3 DNA sequence: TGTGCCAGCAGTTTGGGCAAGAACACCGGGGAGCTGTTTTTT. It is translated as CASSLGKNTGELFF.

The chain uses TRBV29-1 and TRBJ2-1; D might be TRBD1 or TRBD2, each matching 5 bases. Germline loops: CDR1 SQVTM, CDR2 ANQGSEA. This CDR3 has 14 amino acids. With 4 bases removed from V and 0 bases from J, the gap between germline ends came to 10 bases. DNA for the CDR3: TGCAGCGTTGTGGGGGTTAGCTCCTACAATGAGCAGTTCTTC. It is translated as CSVVGVSSYNEQFF.